This T cell receptor (beta chain) was sequenced in a study of cytomegalovirus exposure and HLA in healthy donors. Germline CDR1 reads SGHRS; CDR2 reads YFSETQ. V lost 4 bases and J lost 0, with 23 bases in between. The CDR3 is 19 amino acids. It was with 60 Vbeta and 13 Jbeta primers that the PCR ran. Sequencing used immunoSEQ multiplex PCR; TCRdb keeps in-frame clones, though not all of them. The table shows roughly 120,000 clones, with around 80% occurring only once. A word on this clone: Antigen unknown. In the same sample, other DNA sequences code for this CDR3.

Whole-study results and caveats: Clonal expansion, a later analysis showed, was greater in HLA-associated TCR beta chains than in equally common others. Later work found that TCR association rates differed between HLA loci; DRB1 had the most and HLA-C the fewest. Most TCR sequences were uncommon, yet certain public TCRs appeared in many donors. The authors excluded some V segments, including TRBV6-2 and TRBV6-3, as indistinguishable.

The sequencing input was PBMCs. The genes are TRBV5-1 and TRBJ2-1, with D perhaps TRBD2 (6 bases). The TCR sequence derives from a man younger than 30 in good health and CMV-seronegative. The CDR3 nucleotides read TGCGCCAGCAGCAGTGTCCACCATAGCGGAAGGGACTCCTACAATGAGCAGTTCTTC. Translating it yields CASSSVHHSGRDSYNEQFF.